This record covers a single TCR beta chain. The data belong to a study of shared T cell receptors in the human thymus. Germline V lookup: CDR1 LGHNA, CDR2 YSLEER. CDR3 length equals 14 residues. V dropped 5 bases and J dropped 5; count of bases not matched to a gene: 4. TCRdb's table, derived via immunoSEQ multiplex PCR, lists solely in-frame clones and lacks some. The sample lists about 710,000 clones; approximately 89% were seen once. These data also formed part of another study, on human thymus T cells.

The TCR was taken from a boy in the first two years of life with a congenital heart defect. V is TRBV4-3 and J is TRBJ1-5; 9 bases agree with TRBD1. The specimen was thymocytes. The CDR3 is CASSLRTGDQPQHF. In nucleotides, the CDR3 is TGCGCCAGCAGCTTGCGGACAGGGGATCAGCCCCAGCATTTT.